This TCR beta chain was retrieved from a study of blood T cell repertoires in COVID-19. Background on the study: T cells, B-cell-depleted T cells, or PBMCs provided the cDNA or gDNA that served as material.

In the study's own analysis: Cell counts per sample came from amplifying reference gene primers. Clones were read by immunoSEQ multiplex PCR, and TCRdb kept only the in-frame ones, dropping some. V and J calls and clone size are as listed in that table; D and trimming were resolved from the DNA. Found here are about 160,000 clones, over 60% of them singletons; the top ten hold less than 9.5%. Deletions cut 1 base from V and 1 base from J, with 10 bases between. Germline lookup yields CDR1 MGHRA and CDR2 YSYEKL. The CDR3 covers 15 residues. The receptor was isolated from a man between 60 and 75 years old with acute or convalescent COVID-19. Sequenced material: peripheral blood. J is TRBJ1-1 and V is TRBV4-1; D not certain. The CDR3 here is CASSQAGAANTEAFF. CDR3 bases: TGCGCCAGCAGCCAAGCTGGAGCCGCGAACACTGAAGCTTTCTTT.